This T cell receptor beta chain was recorded in a study of blood T cell repertoires in COVID-19. Study-wide context: The United States, Italy and Spain provided the acute and convalescent COVID-19 samples. PBMCs, B-cell-depleted T cells, or T cells were the source of the cDNA or gDNA that made up the material.

Across about two dozen US areas, participants ranged in age from about 18 to 90 years. In the original analysis: Reference gene primers were amplified, and this amplification served to estimate nucleated cell counts. The table came from immunoSEQ multiplex PCR; TCRdb's copy has only in-frame clones and leaves some out. Clone size and V and J calls were adopted from that table, with D and trimming inferred from the DNA. Of roughly 150,000 clones listed, nearly 85% are singletons. The CDR3 is 14 residues long. The ends were cut back, 7 bases at V and 0 bases at J, with 13 bases in the middle. The sample taken for sequencing was PBMCs or T cells enriched from blood (not recorded which). This clonotype was obtained from a man over 45 in a cohort exposed to, infected with or recovered from COVID-19 (not recorded which). The V call is TRBV23-1, the J call TRBJ2-7; TRBD1 might be the D (6 bases). TRBV23-1 carries the ORF label, with uncertain function. CDR3 nucleotides: TGCGCCAGCACGTACCGGGACACCTCCTACGAGCAGTACTTC. Translated: CASTYRDTSYEQYF.